The sequence of this T cell receptor (beta chain) was determined in a study of T-cell memory formation after mild COVID-19. TCRdb used MiXCR to reprocess the 5' RACE reads, holding one entry per CDR3 protein. The table includes approximately 190,000 distinct CDR3 sequences, about 18% detected once. Concerning this clonotype itself: What it binds is unknown.

CDR3 length: 14 residues. The V segment lost 3 bases and the J segment 6 bases; nucleotides outside the gene matches: 9. From germline, CDR1 is SQVTM and CDR2 ANQGSEA. Regarding the study as a whole: Clones contracting across day 15 to 85 had a balanced CD4/CD8 profile; later expanding clones leaned CD4+.

The origin of this receptor is an adult woman who had mild COVID-19 (a few samples of this study predate the infection). Cell type and time point are not known. Specimen: PBMCs or a T cell subset sorted from them (not recorded which). This chain connects TRBV29-1 to TRBJ1-1, with 8 bases that match TRBD1. The chain's CDR3 is CSVEKGTQGAEAFF. DNA for the CDR3: TGCAGCGTTGAGAAAGGCACACAGGGGGCTGAAGCTTTCTTT.